A single sample gave rise to the 10 T cell receptor beta chains below, sequenced in a study of T cell changes during pregnancy in multiple sclerosis. Using immunoSEQ multiplex PCR, the repertoire was profiled, and TCRdb retains in-frame clones only, with some absent. The profile shows roughly 32,000 clones, approximately 90% of them singletons. Sequences were derived from CD8+ T cells from peripheral blood mononuclear cells, sampled in the third trimester of pregnancy. These receptors were collected from a female donor with multiple sclerosis, enrolled in a pregnancy study.

The V and J genes are TRBV27 and TRBJ2-3, with 8 bases identical to TRBD2. Germline assignment: CDR1 MNHEY and CDR2 SMNVEV (reference sequence). This CDR3 is built from 14 residues. With 8 bases clipped from V and 3 bases from J, the junction kept 7 bases outside the gene matches. DNA for the CDR3: TGTGCCAGCGCCGGACTAGCTATAACAGATACGCAGTATTTT. Amino acid sequence: CASAGLAITDTQYF.

CDR3 in DNA: TGTGCTAGTGGTTTGGACCGGACAGGGATGAACACTGAAGCTTTCTTT. Encoded protein: CASGLDRTGMNTEAFF. V gene TRBV12-5 combines with J gene TRBJ1-1; 8 positions match TRBD1. Germline-derived CDR1 and CDR2 are LGHNT and FRNRAP. Trimming removed 1 base from V and 0 bases from J; junction bases left unmatched: 4. The CDR3 totals 16 residues.

The chain couples TRBV5-6 to TRBJ1-2, with D possibly TRBD1 on 5 matching bases. Per the germline V gene, CDR1 is SGHDT and CDR2 is YYEEEE. This CDR3 region has 14 residues. Trimming shortened V by 1 base and J by 5 bases, and 12 bases separated the two germline ends. CDR3 residues: CASSLNGRVYGYTF. DNA of the CDR3: TGTGCCAGCAGCTTGAACGGCAGGGTTTATGGCTACACCTTC.

The V call is TRBV2, the J call TRBJ2-3, with a possible D match to TRBD2 (5 bases). Germline V gene sequence: CDR1 SNHLY, CDR2 FYNNEI. The CDR3 spans 14 residues. Trimming removed 6 bases from V and 1 base from J, with 11 bases in between. CDR3 coding DNA: TGTGCCAGCAGGCGAGACGGGGGCACAGATACGCAGTATTTT. Translated: CASRRDGGTDTQYF.

CDR3 region: CASSQGVNTEAFF. CDR3 DNA: TGTGCCAGCAGTCAGGGGGTGAACACTGAAGCTTTCTTT. The V gene is TRBV27, the J gene TRBJ1-1; 7 bases match TRBD1. The CDR3 sequence is 13 residues long. Germline CDR1 is MNHEY and CDR2 is SMNVEV (reference sequence). Trimming at V came to 5 bases and at J to 0 bases, leaving 0 bases not matched to a gene.

The CDR3 loop is CASSNRGLSSYNSPLHF. The CDR3 DNA reads as TGTGCCAGCAGTAACAGGGGGCTGAGCTCCTATAATTCACCCCTCCACTTT. This sequence joins TRBV2 and TRBJ1-6; 9 bases match TRBD1. Germline V gives CDR1 SNHLY, CDR2 FYNNEI. CDR3 size: 17 residues. V shed 5 bases, J shed 0 bases, and the junction held 5 bases outside the gene matches. The entire variable domain, with the rest obtained from reference TRBV2 and TRBJ1-6, is as follows: EPEVTQTPSHQVTQMGQEVILRCVPISNHLYFYWYRQILGQKVEFLVSFYNNEISEKSEIFDDQFSVERPDGSNFTLKIRSTKLEDSAMYFCASSNRGLSSYNSPLHFGNGTRLTVT.

This chain connects TRBV27 to TRBJ1-1, with D possibly being TRBD1 (6 bases). The V gene's germline CDR1 is MNHEY and CDR2 SMNVEV (reference sequence). Trimming removed 6 bases at V and 3 bases at J, with 14 bases between. The CDR3 totals 14 residues. Here the CDR3 DNA reads TGTGCCAGCAGAACAGAGGGGGTAGACACTGAAGCTTTCTTT. Protein sequence: CASRTEGVDTEAFF.

The V and J genes are TRBV4-1 and TRBJ2-2; a possible D gene is TRBD1 (6 bases). V was shortened by 2 bases and J by 1 base, with 17 bases between the two germline ends. This CDR3 is built from 18 residues. The germline gives CDR1 MGHRA, CDR2 YSYEKL. CDR3 nucleotide sequence: TGCGCCAGCAGCCAAATGCAGGGGCAGGGCGGGAACACCGGGGAGCTGTTTTTT. Its protein is CASSQMQGQGGNTGELFF.

The chain has TRBV6-4 and TRBJ2-2; the match to TRBD2 covers 7 bases. J lost 7 bases, V lost 5 bases, and 1 base had no gene match. This CDR3 is 12 amino acids long. Germline CDR1 and CDR2: MRHNA and SNTAGT. CDR3 DNA: TGTGCCAGCAGTCGGGAGGTCGGGGAGCTGTTTTTT. It encodes CASSREVGELFF.

The chain uses TRBV29-1 and TRBJ2-7, with TRBD1 matching over 7 bases. In germline, CDR1 is SQVTM, CDR2 ANQGSEA. J was trimmed by 0 bases and V by 8 bases; bases with no gene match: 7. This CDR3 has 13 amino acids. The DNA of the CDR3 is TGCAGCACATTGACAGGGCTCTCCTACGAGCAGTACTTC. Encoded protein: CSTLTGLSYEQYF.